The text below deals with one TCR beta chain. Trimming took 0 bases from V and 2 from J, leaving 6 bases between them. Germline V lookup: CDR1 SGDLS, CDR2 YYNGEE. This CDR3 is built from 14 residues. This specimen belongs to a study of blood T cell repertoires in COVID-19. Study-level information: The study drew acute and convalescent COVID-19 samples from the United States, Italy and Spain.

In the study's own analysis: Reference gene primer amplification yielded estimated nucleated cell counts. The table came from immunoSEQ multiplex PCR; TCRdb's copy has only in-frame clones and leaves some out. That table furnishes V, J and clone size, whereas the DNA furnished D and trimming. The sample carries 35,000 to 50,000 clones, roughly 70% recorded once. The sequence was obtained from a man at least 80 years old with acute or convalescent COVID-19. This sequence joins TRBV9 and TRBJ1-3; tentatively, D is TRBD1 (5 bases). Sequenced: peripheral blood. CDR3 sequence: CASSVAGTGNTIYF. CDR3 coding DNA: TGTGCCAGCAGCGTAGCAGGGACTGGAAACACCATATATTTT.